The present entry profiles one TCR beta chain with its context. This entry comes from a study of blood T cell repertoires in COVID-19. The protocol was immunoSEQ multiplex PCR, while the TCRdb copy is restricted to in-frame clones and leaves out a portion. Among about 60,000 clones listed, around 76% were seen once. With 3 bases clipped from V and 5 bases from J, the junction kept 1 base outside the gene matches. This CDR3 has 14 residues. Germline lookup yields CDR1 KGHSH and CDR2 LQKENI. This TCR came from a woman older than 75 with acute or convalescent COVID-19. J is TRBJ1-2 and V is TRBV18, with 12 bases identical to TRBD1. The sequenced sample consisted of peripheral blood. CDR3 bases: TGTGCCAGCTCACCGGGACAGGGGGCATATGGCTACACCTTC. This codes for CASSPGQGAYGYTF.